Listed here are 10 T cell receptor beta chains from one sample, sequenced in a study of blood T cell repertoires in COVID-19. Only in-frame clones appear in the TCRdb table, and some are missing; sequencing was by immunoSEQ multiplex PCR. This sample carries about 310,000 clones, around nine tenths of them seen once, and the ten largest clones take over 8%. Specimen: PBMCs or T cells enriched from blood (not recorded which). These receptors were taken from a woman aged 40 to 49 who had recovered from COVID-19.

The CDR3 reads CASSVGRTSGYTF. Here the CDR3 DNA reads TGTGCCAGCAGCGTAGGAAGGACTTCGGGCTACACCTTC. The chain links TRBV9 to TRBJ1-2; D is uncertain. The CDR3 has 13 amino acids. Germline CDR1 reads SGDLS; CDR2 reads YYNGEE. Trimming cost V 0 bases and J 8 bases, with 11 bases left between them. The full variable domain, completed using reference TRBV9 and TRBJ1-2, is DSGVTQTPKHLITATGQRVTLRCSPRSGDLSVYWYQQSLDQGLQFLIQYYNGEERAKGNILERFSAQQFPDLHSELNLSSLELGDSALYFCASSVGRTSGYTFGSGTRLTVV.

The V gene is TRBV5-6, the J gene TRBJ2-3, with D unresolved. The CDR3 contains 12 residues. The V and J ends lost 5 bases and 3 bases respectively, with 7 bases between them. The germline V gene has CDR1 SGHDT and CDR2 YYEEEE. CDR3 loop: CASRLETDTQYF. CDR3 DNA sequence: TGTGCCAGCAGACTGGAGACAGATACGCAGTATTTT.

This chain joins TRBV11-2 and TRBJ1-4, with 7 bases identical to TRBD1. The CDR3 is 15 residues long. Germline V lookup: CDR1 SGHAT, CDR2 FQNNGV. V shed 1 base, J shed 8 bases, and the junction held 7 bases outside the gene matches. CDR3 residues: CASSLGEGGREKLFF. CDR3 sequence (DNA): TGTGCCAGCAGCTTAGGTGAAGGGGGCAGGGAAAAACTGTTTTTT.

The chain has TRBV5-1 and TRBJ1-6; the D gene is possibly TRBD1 (5 bases). Germline-derived CDR1 and CDR2 are SGHRS and YFSETQ. The CDR3 extends over 15 amino acids. V lost 6 bases and J 14 bases, leaving 24 bases between the germline ends. The CDR3 sequence is CASNDSGLHYGALHF. The CDR3, as DNA: TGCGCCAGCAACGATTCGGGACTCCATTATGGGGCCCTCCACTTT.

The chain is built from TRBV2 and TRBJ2-3; D is unclear. Per germline, CDR1 SNHLY and CDR2 FYNNEI. Trimming shortened V by 7 bases and J by 2 bases, and 13 bases separated the two germline ends. This CDR3 is built from 14 residues. The CDR3 DNA sequence: TGTGCCAGCATCGAAATGGCAGTCACAGATACGCAGTATTTT. It yields the protein CASIEMAVTDTQYF.

J is TRBJ2-5 and V is TRBV5-5, with 10 bases lining up with TRBD1. From germline, CDR1 is SGHKS and CDR2 YYEKEE (reference sequence). J lost 5 bases, V lost 4 bases, and 11 bases had no gene match. The CDR3 has 16 amino acids. The CDR3 region has the DNA TGTGCCAGCAGCCCGGCCGGGACAGGGGTCGCGGAGACCCAGTACTTC. As protein: CASSPAGTGVAETQYF.

This chain uses TRBV6-5 with TRBJ2-1; 9 positions agree with TRBD1. With 0 bases clipped from V and 6 bases from J, the junction kept 3 bases outside the gene matches. This CDR3 region has 15 residues. Germline V lookup: CDR1 MNHEY, CDR2 SVGAGI. The CDR3 bases are TGTGCCAGCAGTTACTCCGGGACAGGGCCCAATGAGCAGTTCTTC. It specifies CASSYSGTGPNEQFF.

This clone has more than one count but fewer than ten. This chain joins TRBV28 and TRBJ2-1, with TRBD2 identical over 8 bases. The CDR3 is 15 residues long. The junction had 8 bases not matched to a gene; V was cut back by 6 bases and J by 4 bases. CDR1 MDHEN and CDR2 SYDVKM come from the germline V gene. The CDR3 DNA reads as TGTGCCAGCAGCACCTCCGGGACTAGTTACAATGAGCAGTTCTTC. It specifies CASSTSGTSYNEQFF. Together with reference TRBV28 and TRBJ2-1, the CDR3 gives the full variable domain: DVKVTQSSRYLVKRTGEKVFLECVQDMDHENMFWYRQDPGLGLRLIYFSYDVKMKEKGDIPEGYSVSREKKERFSLILESASTNQTSMYLCASSTSGTSYNEQFFGPGTRLTVL.

In regard to this clone: Its ends do not fully match the called genes, so a read error is possible. The chain is built from TRBV27 and TRBJ1-2, with 7 bases lining up with TRBD1. The CDR3 is made up of 16 amino acids. CDR1 is MNHEY, CDR2 SMNVEV, per germline (reference sequence). The CDR3 DNA reads as TGTGCCAGCAGTCTATCGAGAGGGGGCGAGAACTATGGCTACACCTTC. As protein: CASSLSRGGENYGYTF.

The gene calls are TRBV11-2 and TRBJ2-1; TRBD2 agrees at 11 bases. After removal of 0 bases from V and 0 bases from J, the junction contained 4 bases not matched to a gene. The CDR3 totals 18 residues. CDR1 is SGHAT and CDR2 is FQNNGV in the germline V gene. CDR3 region: CASSLDAGTSGSYNEQFF. CDR3 nucleotide sequence: TGTGCCAGCAGCTTAGATGCCGGGACTAGCGGCTCCTACAATGAGCAGTTCTTC.